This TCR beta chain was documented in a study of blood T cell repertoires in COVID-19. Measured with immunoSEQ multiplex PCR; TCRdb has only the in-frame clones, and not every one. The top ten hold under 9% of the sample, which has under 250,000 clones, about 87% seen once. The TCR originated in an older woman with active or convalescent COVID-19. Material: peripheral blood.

The CDR3 protein is CASSLTGSSYEQYF. DNA of the CDR3: TGTGCCAGCAGCTTGACAGGGAGCTCCTACGAGCAGTACTTC. This chain links TRBV5-5 with TRBJ2-7, with D maybe TRBD1 (6 bases). V lost 1 base and J lost 0, with 8 bases in between. In germline, CDR1 is SGHKS, CDR2 YYEKEE (reference sequence). CDR3 length: 14 residues.